Shown below are 17 T cell receptor beta chains from a single sample sequenced in a study of beta chain features in type 1 diabetes. Their target antigens are unknown. Whole-study findings and limits: When Type 1 diabetes patients were examined, their TCRB CDR3s proved moderately but significantly shorter in all four CD4+ subsets.

Reverse transcription of all isolated RNA meant that expressed TCRB transcripts were sequenced. Some clones are missing from TCRdb's copy, which holds only in-frame ones; the method was immunoSEQ multiplex PCR. The sample lists hundreds of thousands of clones; more than 13% were seen once. Material for sequencing was naive CD4+ T cells from blood. These receptors came from a man aged 18 to 29 with type 1 diabetes.

This clone was seen a handful of times. The rearrangement joins TRBV7-2 to TRBJ1-4; possible D gene TRBD1, 5 bases. The V gene's germline CDR1 is SGHTA and CDR2 FQGNSA. V dropped 8 bases and J dropped 8 bases, with 15 bases sitting between them. This CDR3 spans 13 amino acids. CDR3 protein: CASSRDRREKLFF. The CDR3 coding sequence is TGTGCCAGCTCCCGGGACCGGAGAGAAAAACTGTTTTTT.

The gene calls are TRBV23-1 and TRBJ1-4; D uncertain. Being an ORF, TRBV23-1 has a function that is uncertain. V was cut by 6 bases and J by 5 bases, with 25 bases left in between. CDR3 length: 18 residues. CDR3 in amino acids: CASRSGGPLKDTNEKLFF. CDR3 coding DNA: TGCGCCAGCAGGTCTGGCGGGCCCTTGAAAGATACAAATGAAAAACTGTTTTTT.

This clone was found a few times. The same CDR3 can be traced to other DNA sequences in this sample. The rearrangement uses TRBV30 and TRBJ1-1; 7 bases match TRBD1. The germline V gene encodes CDR1 GTSNPN and CDR2 SVGIG (reference sequence). The J segment lost 5 bases and the V segment lost 0 bases, leaving 3 bases of the junction unmatched. This CDR3 spans 13 amino acids. This CDR3 is CAWSVQGFTEAFF. CDR3 DNA: TGTGCCTGGAGTGTACAGGGGTTTACTGAAGCTTTCTTT.

V and J are TRBV7-9 and TRBJ2-7; unclear D gene. The CDR3 length is 14 residues. CDR1 and CDR2 from the germline V gene are SEHNR and FQNEAQ (reference sequence). The germline V and J ends were trimmed by 2 bases and 4 bases, with 12 bases remaining between them. CDR3 in amino acids: CASSLPSTEYEQYF. CDR3 nucleotides: TGTGCCAGCAGCTTACCCTCCACAGAGTACGAGCAGTACTTC.

This clone occurred a few times. In DNA form, the CDR3 reads TGTGCCAGCAGCTTACAGAGCTACAATGAGCAGTTCTTC. Translated, it gives CASSLQSYNEQFF. The chain uses TRBV7-3 and TRBJ2-1; D ambiguous. The V end lost 2 bases, the J end lost 3 bases, and 5 bases lay between the germline ends. CDR3 size: 13 residues. Germline V gene sequence: CDR1 SGHTA, CDR2 FQGTGA.

This sequence joins TRBV30 and TRBJ2-7; tentatively, D is TRBD2 (6 bases). The ends were cut back, 2 bases at V and 0 bases at J, with 14 bases in the middle. This CDR3 spans 15 amino acids. Germline V lookup: CDR1 GTSNPN, CDR2 SVGIG (reference sequence). For the CDR3, the DNA is TGTGCCTGGAGTAGTCCCGGGACTCCCTCCTACGAGCAGTACTTC. This codes for CAWSSPGTPSYEQYF. Supplemented by reference TRBV30 and TRBJ2-7, the full variable domain reads SQTIHQWPATLVQPVGSPLSLECTVEGTSNPNLYWYRQAAGRGLQLLFYSVGIGQISSEVPQNLSASRPQDRQFILSSKKLLLSDSGFYLCAWSSPGTPSYEQYFGPGTRLTVT.

The J gene is TRBJ2-5, the V gene TRBV6-6; TRBD2 matches at 13 bases. The CDR3 has 15 amino acids. CDR1 is MNHNY and CDR2 is SVGAGI in the germline V gene (reference sequence). Trimming cost V 6 bases and J 4 bases; bases outside gene matches: 5. CDR3 in amino acids: CASRERTSGRETQYF. The CDR3 coding sequence is TGTGCCAGCAGGGAAAGGACTAGCGGGAGAGAGACCCAGTACTTC.

This clone was counted a few times. The chain's CDR3 is CASSPYGQGGQPQHF. CDR3 in DNA: TGTGCCAGCAGCCCATACGGACAGGGAGGTCAGCCCCAGCATTTT. This chain connects TRBV7-2 to TRBJ1-5; 8 bases map to TRBD1. The CDR3 totals 15 residues. V lost 5 bases and J lost 6; bases outside the gene matches: 9. The V gene's germline CDR1 is SGHTA and CDR2 FQGNSA.

The V gene is TRBV30, the J gene TRBJ2-3, with 12 bases matching TRBD2. Germline assignment: CDR1 GTSNPN and CDR2 SVGIG (reference sequence). The CDR3 sequence is 15 residues long. V shed 2 bases and J 6 bases; nucleotides not matched to a gene: 6. The CDR3 coding sequence is TGTGCCTGGAGTACTAGCGGGGGGCCAGGGGATACGCAGTATTTT. Translating gives CAWSTSGGPGDTQYF.

The V gene is TRBV7-2, the J gene TRBJ2-1; D remains ambiguous. V gave up 2 bases and J gave up 0 bases, with 11 bases separating them. The CDR3 totals 16 residues. Germline CDR1 and CDR2: SGHTA and FQGNSA. CDR3 DNA: TGTGCCAGCAGCTTAAGGGCTTCCAGCTCCTACAATGAGCAGTTCTTC. It is translated as CASSLRASSSYNEQFF.

This clone was seen more than once but under ten times. This chain uses TRBV7-2 with TRBJ2-5; 11 nucleotides match TRBD1. CDR1 SGHTA and CDR2 FQGNSA come from the germline V gene. Unmatched junction bases numbered 7, after V lost 5 bases and J lost 5 bases. The CDR3 totals 15 residues. CDR3 in amino acids: CASSPRTGGIETQYF. The CDR3 coding sequence is TGTGCCAGCAGCCCACGGACAGGGGGCATTGAGACCCAGTACTTC.

This clone was detected a few times. The chain employs TRBV7-2 and TRBJ2-5; weak D call: TRBD1 (6 bases). The CDR3 runs to 16 residues. Trimming took 5 bases from V and 3 from J, leaving 19 bases between them. Per the germline V gene, CDR1 is SGHTA and CDR2 is FQGNSA. The CDR3 sequence: CASSGQGLGGEETQYF. The CDR3 DNA sequence: TGTGCCAGCAGCGGCCAGGGGTTAGGGGGAGAAGAGACCCAGTACTTC.

This clone was seen more than once but under ten times. The V gene is TRBV27, the J gene TRBJ2-2; D call uncertain. Germline-derived CDR1 and CDR2 are MNHEY and SMNVEV (reference sequence). The V end lost 3 bases, the J end lost 5 bases, and 13 bases lay between the germline ends. The CDR3 contains 15 residues. CDR3 loop: CASSFRLRETGELFF. CDR3 nucleotide sequence: TGTGCCAGCAGTTTTCGACTTAGAGAGACCGGGGAGCTGTTTTTT.

This clone occurred a few times. This sequence joins TRBV30 and TRBJ2-4, with TRBD1 identical over 9 bases. V lost 0 bases, J lost 7 bases, and 7 bases stayed unmatched. Germline assignment: CDR1 GTSNPN and CDR2 SVGIG (reference sequence). The CDR3 is 15 residues long. The DNA for the CDR3 is TGTGCCTGGAGTGTAACAGGGGGCTTGGGGAACATTCAGTACTTC. It specifies CAWSVTGGLGNIQYF.

The chain uses TRBV5-1 and TRBJ2-5, with unresolved D. The V gene lost 0 bases and the J gene lost 2 bases, with 14 bases spanning the gap. The germline gives CDR1 SGHRS, CDR2 YFSETQ. The CDR3 has 16 amino acids. The CDR3 spells CASSLAPGVLQETQYF. The CDR3 DNA follows: TGCGCCAGCAGCTTGGCACCAGGAGTTCTTCAAGAGACCCAGTACTTC.

This clone has only a few counts. The gene calls are TRBV7-2 and TRBJ2-7; 10 positions agree with TRBD2. The J segment lost 3 bases and the V segment lost 3 bases, leaving 2 bases of the junction unmatched. The CDR3 totals 14 residues. Looked up from germline, CDR1 is SGHTA and CDR2 is FQGNSA. The CDR3 DNA reads as TGTGCCAGCAGCTTTCTAGCGGGGGACTACGAGCAGTACTTC. Translating gives CASSFLAGDYEQYF.

This chain uses TRBV6-1 with TRBJ2-3; the D is unclear. The germline V gene encodes CDR1 MNHNS and CDR2 SASEGT. The CDR3 has 16 amino acids. Trimming removed 2 bases from V and 1 base from J, with 13 bases in between. For the CDR3, the DNA is TGTGCCAGCAGTGAAATGTCTACCGAGGGCACAGATACGCAGTATTTT. Translation gives CASSEMSTEGTDTQYF.